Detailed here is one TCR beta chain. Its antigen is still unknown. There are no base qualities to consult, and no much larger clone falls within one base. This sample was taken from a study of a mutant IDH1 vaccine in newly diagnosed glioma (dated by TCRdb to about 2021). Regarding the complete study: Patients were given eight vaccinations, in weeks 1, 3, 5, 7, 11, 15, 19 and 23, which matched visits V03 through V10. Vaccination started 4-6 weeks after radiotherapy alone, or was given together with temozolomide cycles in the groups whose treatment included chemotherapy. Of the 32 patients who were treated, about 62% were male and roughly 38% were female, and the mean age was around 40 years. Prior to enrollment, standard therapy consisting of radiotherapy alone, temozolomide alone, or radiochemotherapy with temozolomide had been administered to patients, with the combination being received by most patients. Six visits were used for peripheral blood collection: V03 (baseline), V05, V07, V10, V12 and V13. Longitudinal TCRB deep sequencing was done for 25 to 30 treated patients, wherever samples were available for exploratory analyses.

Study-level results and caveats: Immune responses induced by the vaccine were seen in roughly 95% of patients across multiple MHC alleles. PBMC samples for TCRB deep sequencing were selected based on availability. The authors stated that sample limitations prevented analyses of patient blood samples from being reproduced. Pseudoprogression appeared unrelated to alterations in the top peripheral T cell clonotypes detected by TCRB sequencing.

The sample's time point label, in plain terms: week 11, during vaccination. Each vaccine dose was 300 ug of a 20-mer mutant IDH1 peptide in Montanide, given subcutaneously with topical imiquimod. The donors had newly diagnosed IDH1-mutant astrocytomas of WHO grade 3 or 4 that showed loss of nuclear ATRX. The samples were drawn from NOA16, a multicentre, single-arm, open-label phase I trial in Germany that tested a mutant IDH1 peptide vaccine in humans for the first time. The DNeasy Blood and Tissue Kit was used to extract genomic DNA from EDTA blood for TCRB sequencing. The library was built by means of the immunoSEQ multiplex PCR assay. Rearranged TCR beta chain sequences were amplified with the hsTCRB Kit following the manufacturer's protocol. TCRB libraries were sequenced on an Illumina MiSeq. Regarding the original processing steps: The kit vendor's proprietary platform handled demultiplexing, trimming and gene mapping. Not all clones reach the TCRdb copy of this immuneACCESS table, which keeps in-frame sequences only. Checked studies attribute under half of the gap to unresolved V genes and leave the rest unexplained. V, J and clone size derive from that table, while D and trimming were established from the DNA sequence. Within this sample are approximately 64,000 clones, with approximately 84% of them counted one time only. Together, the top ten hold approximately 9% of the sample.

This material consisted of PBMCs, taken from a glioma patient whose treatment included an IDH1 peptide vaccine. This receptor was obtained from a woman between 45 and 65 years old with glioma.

The DNA is as follows: TGTGCCAGCAGTGAAAGGGGGACCAACGGTGGCTACACCTTC. Its translation reads: CASSERGTNGGYTF. Rearrangement joined TRBV25-1 to TRBJ1-2; TRBD1 is perhaps the D gene, given 6 matching bases. V lost 2 bases and J lost 7 bases; the stretch between them is 14 bases long. The CDR3 has 14 amino acids, counting the end cysteine and phenylalanine. The kept DNA is CDR3 alone, 42 bases in frame from the first base. The germline V gene encodes CDR1 MGHDK and CDR2 SYGVNS.